This TCR beta chain is from a study of blood T cell repertoires in COVID-19. About this clone: Other nucleotide sequences from this sample produce the same CDR3.

In the authors' methods: Amplification of reference gene primers provided the estimated nucleated cell counts. Measured with immunoSEQ multiplex PCR; TCRdb has only the in-frame clones, and not every one. V, J and clone size are those of that table, while D and trimming were read from the DNA. The sample lists nearly 110,000 clones, about four fifths occurring once. CDR3 length equals 14 residues. The germline V gene has CDR1 LNHDA and CDR2 SQIVND (reference sequence). Between the trimmed V and J ends, which lost 3 bases and 3 bases, there was a span of 11 bases. The sample was peripheral blood. The chain links TRBV19 to TRBJ1-2; the D is unclear. The receptor's source is a man aged 65 to 85 with acute or convalescent COVID-19. In DNA form, the CDR3 reads TGTGCCAGTAGTATCCTAGGCCACGACTATGGCTACACCTTC. Amino acid sequence: CASSILGHDYGYTF.